This TCR beta chain emerged from a study of blood T cell repertoires in COVID-19. Background on the study: Researchers got acute and convalescent COVID-19 samples from the United States, Italy and Spain. The analysed material was cDNA or gDNA that came from T cells, B-cell-depleted T cells, or PBMCs.

As originally analysed: Amplification with reference gene primers provided the estimates of nucleated cell counts. Clones were read by immunoSEQ multiplex PCR, and TCRdb kept only the in-frame ones, dropping some. That table is the source of V, J and clone size, and D and trimming were worked out from the DNA. The sample has approximately 220,000 clones; roughly nine tenths are singletons. Sequences were obtained from peripheral blood. This TCR was recovered from a woman between 45 and 60 years old with acute or convalescent COVID-19.

The CDR3 DNA reads as TGTGCCTGGAGTGAAGGACTAGCGGGAGGCCCGGATGAGCAGTTCTTC. Translated: CAWSEGLAGGPDEQFF. V usage is TRBV30 and J usage is TRBJ2-1; 14 bases align to TRBD2. CDR1 is GTSNPN and CDR2 is SVGIG in the germline V gene (reference sequence). The junction had 7 bases not matched to a gene; V was cut back by 1 base and J by 8 bases. This CDR3 contains 16 residues.